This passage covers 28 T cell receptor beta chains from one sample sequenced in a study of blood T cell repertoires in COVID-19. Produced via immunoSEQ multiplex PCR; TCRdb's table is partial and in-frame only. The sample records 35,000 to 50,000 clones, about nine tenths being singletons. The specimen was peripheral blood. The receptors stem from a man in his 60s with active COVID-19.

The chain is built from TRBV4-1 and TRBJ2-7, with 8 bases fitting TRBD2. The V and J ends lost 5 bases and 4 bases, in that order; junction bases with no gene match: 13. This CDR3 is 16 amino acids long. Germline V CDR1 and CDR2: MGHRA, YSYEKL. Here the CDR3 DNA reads TGCGCCAGCAGCGCTCGGGGGGGTGCGGAAGGTTACGAGCAGTACTTC. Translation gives CASSARGGAEGYEQYF.

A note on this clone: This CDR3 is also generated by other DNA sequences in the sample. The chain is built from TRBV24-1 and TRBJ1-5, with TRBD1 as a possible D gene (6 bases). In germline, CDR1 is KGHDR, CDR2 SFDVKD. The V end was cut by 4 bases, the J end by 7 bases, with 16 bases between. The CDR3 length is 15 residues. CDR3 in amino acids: CATSETTGGTQPQHF. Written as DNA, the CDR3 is TGTGCCACCAGTGAAACGACGGGGGGCACCCAGCCCCAGCATTTT.

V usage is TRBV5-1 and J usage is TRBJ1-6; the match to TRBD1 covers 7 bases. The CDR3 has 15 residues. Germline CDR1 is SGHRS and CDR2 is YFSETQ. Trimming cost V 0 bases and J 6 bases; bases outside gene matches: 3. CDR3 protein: CASSLGQGPNSPLHF. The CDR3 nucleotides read TGCGCCAGCAGCTTGGGACAGGGCCCTAATTCACCCCTCCACTTT.

CDR3 nucleotide sequence: TGTGCCAGCAGTTCGGGAGAATACAATGAGCAGTTCTTC. It encodes CASSSGEYNEQFF. The chain is built from TRBV12-3 or TRBV12-4 and TRBJ2-1; TRBD2 might be the D (6 bases). V lost 4 bases and J lost 4, with 8 bases in between. The CDR3 consists of 13 residues.

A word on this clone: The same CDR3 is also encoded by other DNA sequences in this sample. The CDR3 DNA reads TGTGCCAGCTCACCTCCGGGACTAGCGGGAGGGAATGAGCAGTTCTTC. Translation: CASSPPGLAGGNEQFF. The rearrangement links TRBV18 to TRBJ2-1, with 16 bases fitting TRBD2. The CDR3 length is 16 residues. Trimming removed 3 bases from V and 7 bases from J; junction bases left unmatched: 3. Per the germline V gene, CDR1 is KGHSH and CDR2 is LQKENI.

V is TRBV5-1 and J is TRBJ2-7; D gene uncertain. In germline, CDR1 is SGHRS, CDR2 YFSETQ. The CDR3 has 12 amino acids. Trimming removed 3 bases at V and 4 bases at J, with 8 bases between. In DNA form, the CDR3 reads TGCGCCAGCAGCTATAGAGAATACGAGCAGTACTTC. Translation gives CASSYREYEQYF.

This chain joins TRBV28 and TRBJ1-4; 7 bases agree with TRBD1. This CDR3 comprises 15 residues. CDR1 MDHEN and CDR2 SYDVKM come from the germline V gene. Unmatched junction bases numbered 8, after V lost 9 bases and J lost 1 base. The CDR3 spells CASSPDRETNEKLFF. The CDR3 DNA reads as TGTGCCAGTTCACCAGACAGGGAAACTAATGAAAAACTGTTTTTT.

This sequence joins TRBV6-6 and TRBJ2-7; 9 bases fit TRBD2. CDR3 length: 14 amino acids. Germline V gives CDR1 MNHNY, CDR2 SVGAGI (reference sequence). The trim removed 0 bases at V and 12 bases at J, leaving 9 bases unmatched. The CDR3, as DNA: TGTGCCAGCAGTTACTCGGCTAGCGGGGAAACCCCGTACTTC. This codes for CASSYSASGETPYF.

CDR3 loop: CAIRGAQGGPDTQYF. CDR3 nucleotides: TGTGCCATCAGGGGGGCCCAGGGAGGGCCAGATACGCAGTATTTT. This chain joins TRBV10-3 and TRBJ2-3, with D maybe TRBD2 (7 bases). Per germline, CDR1 ENHRY and CDR2 SYGVKD. Trimming took 6 bases from V and 4 from J, leaving 17 bases between them. This CDR3 is 15 amino acids long.

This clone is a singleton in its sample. As DNA, the CDR3 is TGTGCCAGCAGCTTAGGTCCAGGATCTTACAATGAGCAGTTCTTC. It translates to CASSLGPGSYNEQFF. This chain joins TRBV11-2 and TRBJ2-1, with D uncertain. Germline CDR1 reads SGHAT; CDR2 reads FQNNGV. V was trimmed by 1 base and J by 4 bases, leaving 11 bases between them. CDR3 length: 15 amino acids.

The CDR3 is CSVAGRGRNEQFF. In DNA form, the CDR3 reads TGCAGCGTTGCTGGCAGGGGGAGGAATGAGCAGTTCTTC. The V gene is TRBV29-1, the J gene TRBJ2-1; TRBD1 might be the D (7 bases). This CDR3 region has 13 residues. Germline V gives CDR1 SQVTM, CDR2 ANQGSEA. The germline V and J ends were trimmed by 4 bases and 7 bases, with 14 bases remaining between them.

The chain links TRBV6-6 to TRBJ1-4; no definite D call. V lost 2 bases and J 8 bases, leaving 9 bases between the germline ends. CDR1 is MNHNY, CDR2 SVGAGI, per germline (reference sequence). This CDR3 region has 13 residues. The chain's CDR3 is CASSYGRSEKLFF. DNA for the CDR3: TGTGCCAGCAGTTACGGTCGGTCCGAAAAACTGTTTTTT.

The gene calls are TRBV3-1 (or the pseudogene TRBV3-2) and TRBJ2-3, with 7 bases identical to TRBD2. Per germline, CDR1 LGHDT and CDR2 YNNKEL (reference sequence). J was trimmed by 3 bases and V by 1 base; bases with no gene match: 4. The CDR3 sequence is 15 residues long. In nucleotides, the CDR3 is TGTGCCAGCAGCCAAGGGTACGGGAGGACAGATACGCAGTATTTT. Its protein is CASSQGYGRTDTQYF.

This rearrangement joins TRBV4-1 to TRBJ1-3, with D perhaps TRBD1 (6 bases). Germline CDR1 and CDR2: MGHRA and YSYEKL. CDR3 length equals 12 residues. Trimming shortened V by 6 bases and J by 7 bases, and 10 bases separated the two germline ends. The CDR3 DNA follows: TGCGCCAGCAGTAAGACAGGCAACACCATATATTTT. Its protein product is CASSKTGNTIYF.

The CDR3 loop is CASSLHGTSGVNEQFF. DNA of the CDR3: TGTGCCAGCAGCCTCCACGGGACTAGCGGGGTAAATGAGCAGTTCTTC. This chain links TRBV28 with TRBJ2-1; 13 bases line up with TRBD2. This CDR3 contains 16 residues. Per the germline V gene, CDR1 is MDHEN and CDR2 is SYDVKM. V was clipped by 6 bases and J by 7 bases; unmatched bases: 9.

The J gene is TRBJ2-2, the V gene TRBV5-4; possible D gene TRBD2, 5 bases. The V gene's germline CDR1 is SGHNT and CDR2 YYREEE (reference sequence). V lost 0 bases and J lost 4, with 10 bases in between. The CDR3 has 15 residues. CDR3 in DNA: TGTGCCAGCAGCTTGGCGGGGTCCGGCACCGGGGAGCTGTTTTTT. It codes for CASSLAGSGTGELFF.

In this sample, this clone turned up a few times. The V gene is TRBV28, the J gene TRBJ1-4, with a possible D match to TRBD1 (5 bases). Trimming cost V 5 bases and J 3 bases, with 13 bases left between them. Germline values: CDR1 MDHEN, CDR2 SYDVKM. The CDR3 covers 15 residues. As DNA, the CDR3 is TGTGCCAGCAGTCCGCCGGAGGGGCCTAATGAAAAACTGTTTTTT. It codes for CASSPPEGPNEKLFF. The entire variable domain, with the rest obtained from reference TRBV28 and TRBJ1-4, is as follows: DVKVTQSSRYLVKRTGEKVFLECVQDMDHENMFWYRQDPGLGLRLIYFSYDVKMKEKGDIPEGYSVSREKKERFSLILESASTNQTSMYLCASSPPEGPNEKLFFGSGTQLSVL.

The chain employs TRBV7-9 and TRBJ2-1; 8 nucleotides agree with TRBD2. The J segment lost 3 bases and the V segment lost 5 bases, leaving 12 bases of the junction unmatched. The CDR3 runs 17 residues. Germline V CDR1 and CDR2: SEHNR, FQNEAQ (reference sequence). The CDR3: CASSPPVNSGNYNEQFF. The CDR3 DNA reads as TGTGCCAGCAGCCCCCCTGTTAATAGCGGGAACTACAATGAGCAGTTCTTC.

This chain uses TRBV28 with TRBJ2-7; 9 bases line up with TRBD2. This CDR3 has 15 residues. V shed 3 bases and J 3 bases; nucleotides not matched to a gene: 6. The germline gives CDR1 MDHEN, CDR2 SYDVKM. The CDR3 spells CASSFMREGSYEQYF. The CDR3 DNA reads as TGTGCCAGCAGTTTCATGCGGGAGGGAAGCTACGAGCAGTACTTC.

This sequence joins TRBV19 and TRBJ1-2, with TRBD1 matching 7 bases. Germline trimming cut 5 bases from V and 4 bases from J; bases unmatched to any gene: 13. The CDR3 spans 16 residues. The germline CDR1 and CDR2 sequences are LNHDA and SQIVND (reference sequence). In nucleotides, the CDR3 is TGTGCCAGTAGTCGGGGTACAGGGGAGGCGGCCTATGGCTACACCTTC. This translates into CASSRGTGEAAYGYTF.

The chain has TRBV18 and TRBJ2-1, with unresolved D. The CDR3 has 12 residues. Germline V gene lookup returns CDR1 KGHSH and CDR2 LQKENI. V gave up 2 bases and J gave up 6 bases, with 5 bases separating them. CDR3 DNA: TGTGCCAGCTCACCAGAGTTCAATGAGCAGTTCTTC. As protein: CASSPEFNEQFF.

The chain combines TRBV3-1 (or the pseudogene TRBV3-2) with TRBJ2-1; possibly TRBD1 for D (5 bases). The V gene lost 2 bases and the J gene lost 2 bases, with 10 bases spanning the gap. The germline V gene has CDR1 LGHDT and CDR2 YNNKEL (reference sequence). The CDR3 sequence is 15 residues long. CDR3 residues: CASSQQGGTYNEQFF. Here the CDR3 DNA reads TGTGCCAGCAGCCAACAGGGTGGAACCTACAATGAGCAGTTCTTC.

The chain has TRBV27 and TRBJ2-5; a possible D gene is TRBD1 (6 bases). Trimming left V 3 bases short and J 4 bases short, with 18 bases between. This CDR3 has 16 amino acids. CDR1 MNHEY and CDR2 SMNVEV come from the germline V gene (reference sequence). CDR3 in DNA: TGTGCCAGCAGTTTCGTACCGGGGTTGGGGGCAGAGACCCAGTACTTC. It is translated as CASSFVPGLGAETQYF.

The CDR3 sequence is CASSIRPGTSGGYNEQFF. As DNA, the CDR3 is TGTGCCAGTAGTATCCGGCCCGGGACTAGCGGGGGATACAATGAGCAGTTCTTC. The chain employs TRBV19 and TRBJ2-1; TRBD2 matches 14 bases. Germline assignment: CDR1 LNHDA and CDR2 SQIVND (reference sequence). This CDR3 region has 18 residues. The V segment lost 3 bases and the J segment 4 bases; nucleotides outside the gene matches: 8. Full variable domain (remainder filled in from reference TRBV19 and TRBJ2-1): DGGITQSPKYLFRKEGQNVTLSCEQNLNHDAMYWYRQDPGQGLRLIYYSQIVNDFQKGDIAEGYSVSREKKESFPLTVTSAQKNPTAFYLCASSIRPGTSGGYNEQFFGPGTRLTVL.

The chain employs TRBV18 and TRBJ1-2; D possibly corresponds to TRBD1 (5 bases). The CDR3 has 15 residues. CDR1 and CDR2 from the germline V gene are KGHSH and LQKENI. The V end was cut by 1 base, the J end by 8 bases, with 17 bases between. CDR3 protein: CASSPRDSTHEGYTF. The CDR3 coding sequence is TGTGCCAGCTCACCACGAGACAGCACTCACGAGGGCTACACCTTC.

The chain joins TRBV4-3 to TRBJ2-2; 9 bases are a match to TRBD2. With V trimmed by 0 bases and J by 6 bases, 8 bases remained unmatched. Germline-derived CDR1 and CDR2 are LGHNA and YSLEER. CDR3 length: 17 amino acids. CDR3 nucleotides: TGCGCCAGCAGCCAAGATGCGGAGCGGGAGGTCTCCGGGGAGCTGTTTTTT. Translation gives CASSQDAEREVSGELFF.

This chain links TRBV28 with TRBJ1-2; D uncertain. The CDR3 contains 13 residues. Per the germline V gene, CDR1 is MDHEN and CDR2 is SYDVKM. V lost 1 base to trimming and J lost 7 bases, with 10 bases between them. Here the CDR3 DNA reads TGTGCCAGCAGTTTATCCCGGGTGCGTGGCTACACCTTC. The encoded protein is CASSLSRVRGYTF.

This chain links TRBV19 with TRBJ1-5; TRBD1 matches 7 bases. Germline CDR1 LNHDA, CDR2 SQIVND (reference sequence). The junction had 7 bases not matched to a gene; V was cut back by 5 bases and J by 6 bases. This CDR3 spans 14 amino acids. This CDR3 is CASSPSRGSQPQHF. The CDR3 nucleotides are TGTGCCAGTAGTCCCTCCAGGGGGTCTCAGCCCCAGCATTTT.